This T cell receptor (beta chain) was found in a study of T cells expressing NK-cell markers (dated by TCRdb to about 2020). Looking at the study overall: Eight donors provided sorted CD3+CD56+NKG2C+, CD3+CD56+NKG2C- and CD3+CD56-NKG2C+ T-cell subsets, whose TCR beta-chain repertoires were profiled. Sequencing of the libraries produced 2 x 150 bp reads on Illumina HiSeq 2000/2500, MiSeq or NextSeq. Seven of the eight sequenced donors were HCMV-seropositive and one was HCMV-seronegative. The study sequenced eight donors, all healthy volunteers chosen at random: three men and five women. The study at large found these results: Those dominant clonotypes were again the most abundant among CD3+CD56-NKG2C+ cells in a few donors, at roughly 25-65%. Whether the expanded NKG2C-expressing T cell clones were specific for HCMV antigens was left unclear. For several donors, the dominant CD3+CD56+NKG2C+ clonotypes were among the top 10 CD8+ clonotypes and accounted for 1.0-7.0% of CD8+ T cells.

HCMV serostatus was determined by detecting HCMV-specific IgG in serum with a commercial ELISA kit. Ficoll density gradient centrifugation was used to isolate peripheral blood mononuclear cells from blood. As regards this clonotype: Which antigen it targets is not known.

The sample was run on an Illumina HiSeq 2000. TCR beta cDNA libraries were made by 5'RACE template switching that added a universal primer site and unique molecular identifiers. Priming for cDNA synthesis came from the TCR beta constant segment, and two successive PCR amplification steps followed. The study's own analysis went as follows. Reads were demultiplexed and grouped by UMI with MIGEC, and clonotypes were assembled and quantified with MiTCR. To exclude erroneous sequences, only TCR cDNA sequences supported by at least two reads were retained. The tcR package was used for downstream repertoire analysis, and clonotypes were matched between fractions using CDR3 nucleotide sequence together with V segment. VDJmatch was used to annotate antigen specificity against VDJdb, with one amino acid substitution allowed in CDR3. The reads went through TCRdb reprocessing, and each CDR3 protein sequence gets one entry with no DNA. What appears here as the V and J calls and clone size reflects TCRdb's work, not the paper's. The table of this sample itemizes roughly 420,000 distinct CDR3 sequences. Of the sample, 7.3% falls within the top ten clones.

This sequence was found in a woman between 18 and 70 years old in good health. The specimen sequenced was blood T cells: a sorted CD56 or NKG2C T cell subset, CD4+ or CD8+ T cells, or bulk PBMC T cells (not recorded which).

The CDR3 reads CASRRRGRETEAFF. Recombination joined TRBV6-1 with TRBJ1-1; TCRdb's D call, TRBD1, is unchecked because there is no DNA. The CDR3 measures 14 amino acids from cysteine to phenylalanine. No DNA sequence was recorded. Reading the germline V gene gives CDR1 MNHNS and CDR2 SASEGT.